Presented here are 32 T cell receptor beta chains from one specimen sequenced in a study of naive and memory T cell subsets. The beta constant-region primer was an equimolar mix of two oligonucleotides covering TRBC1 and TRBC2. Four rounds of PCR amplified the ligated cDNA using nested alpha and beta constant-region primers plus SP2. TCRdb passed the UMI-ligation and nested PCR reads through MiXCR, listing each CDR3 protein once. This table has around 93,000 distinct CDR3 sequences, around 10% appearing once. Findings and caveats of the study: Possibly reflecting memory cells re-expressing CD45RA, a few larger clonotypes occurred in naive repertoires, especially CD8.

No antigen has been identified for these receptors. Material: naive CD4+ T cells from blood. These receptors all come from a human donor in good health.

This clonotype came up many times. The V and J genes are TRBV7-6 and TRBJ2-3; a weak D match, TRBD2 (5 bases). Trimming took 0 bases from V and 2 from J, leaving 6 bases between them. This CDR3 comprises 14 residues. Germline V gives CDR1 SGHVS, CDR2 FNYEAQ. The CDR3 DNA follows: TGTGCCAGCAGCTTAGCGGAGGCCACAGATACGCAGTATTTT. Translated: CASSLAEATDTQYF.

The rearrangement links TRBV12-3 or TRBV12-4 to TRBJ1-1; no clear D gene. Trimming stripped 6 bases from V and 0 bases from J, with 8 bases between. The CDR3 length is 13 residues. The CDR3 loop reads CASRLSVNTEAFF. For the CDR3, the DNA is TGTGCCAGCAGATTGTCGGTGAACACTGAAGCTTTCTTT.

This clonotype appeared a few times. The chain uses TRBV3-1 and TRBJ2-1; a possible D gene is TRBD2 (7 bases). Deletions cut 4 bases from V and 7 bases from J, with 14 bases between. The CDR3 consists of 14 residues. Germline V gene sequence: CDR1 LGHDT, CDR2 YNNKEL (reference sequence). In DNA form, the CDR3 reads TGTGCCAGCAGCCCGGGGGGCTCCCGGAATGAGCAGTTCTTC. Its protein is CASSPGGSRNEQFF.

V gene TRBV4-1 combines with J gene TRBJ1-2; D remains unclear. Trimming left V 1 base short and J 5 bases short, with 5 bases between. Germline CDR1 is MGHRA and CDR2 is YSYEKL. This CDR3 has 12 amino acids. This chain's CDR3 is CASSQVGYGYTF. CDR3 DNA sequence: TGCGCCAGCAGCCAAGTCGGTTATGGCTACACCTTC.

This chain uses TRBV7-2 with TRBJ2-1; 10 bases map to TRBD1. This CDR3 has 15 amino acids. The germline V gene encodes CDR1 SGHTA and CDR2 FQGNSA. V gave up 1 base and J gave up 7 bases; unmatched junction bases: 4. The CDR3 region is CASSLGQGAGNEQFF. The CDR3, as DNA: TGTGCCAGCAGCTTAGGACAGGGGGCGGGAAATGAGCAGTTCTTC.

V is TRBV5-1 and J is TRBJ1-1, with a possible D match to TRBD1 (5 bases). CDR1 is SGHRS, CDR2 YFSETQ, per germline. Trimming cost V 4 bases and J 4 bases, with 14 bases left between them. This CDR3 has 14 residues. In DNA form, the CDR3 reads TGCGCCAGCAGCGGGGTAGGGAGGGGCACTGAAGCTTTCTTT. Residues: CASSGVGRGTEAFF.

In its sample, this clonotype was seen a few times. The CDR3 region is CASSPTASFSGANVLTF. As DNA, the CDR3 is TGTGCCAGCAGTCCGACGGCTTCATTCTCTGGGGCCAACGTCCTGACTTTC. The chain carries TRBV12-3 or TRBV12-4 and TRBJ2-6; unclear D gene. V lost 5 bases and J 0 bases, leaving 14 bases between the germline ends. The CDR3 runs 17 residues.

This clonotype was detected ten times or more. The CDR3 reads CASSPGTGGADTEAFF. The CDR3 nucleotides read TGTGCCAGCAGCCCTGGGACAGGGGGGGCGGACACTGAAGCTTTCTTT. J is TRBJ1-1 and V is TRBV4-2; TRBD1 aligns across 11 bases. Germline CDR1 is LGHNA and CDR2 is YNFKEQ. The length of the CDR3 is 16 residues. J was trimmed by 3 bases and V by 4 bases; bases with no gene match: 7.

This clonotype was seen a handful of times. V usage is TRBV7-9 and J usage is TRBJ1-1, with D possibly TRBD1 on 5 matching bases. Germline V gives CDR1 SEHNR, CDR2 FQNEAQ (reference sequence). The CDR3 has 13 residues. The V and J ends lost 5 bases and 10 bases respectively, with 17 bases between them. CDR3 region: CASSLGAQERAFF. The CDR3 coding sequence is TGTGCCAGCAGCCTAGGGGCACAGGAGAGAGCTTTCTTT.

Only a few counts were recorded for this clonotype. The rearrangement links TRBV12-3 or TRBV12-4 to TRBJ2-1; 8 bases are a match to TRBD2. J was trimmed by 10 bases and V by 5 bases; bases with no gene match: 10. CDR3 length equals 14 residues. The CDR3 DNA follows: TGTGCCAGCAGTCCAAGGACTAGCACGAGCGAGCAGTTCTTC. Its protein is CASSPRTSTSEQFF.

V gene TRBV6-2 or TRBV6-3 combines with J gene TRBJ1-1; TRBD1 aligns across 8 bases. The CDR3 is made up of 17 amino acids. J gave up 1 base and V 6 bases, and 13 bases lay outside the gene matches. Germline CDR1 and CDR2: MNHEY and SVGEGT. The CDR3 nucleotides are TGTGCCAGCAGCCGCGCAGACAGGGGTCCCACGAACACTGAAGCTTTCTTT. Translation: CASSRADRGPTNTEAFF.

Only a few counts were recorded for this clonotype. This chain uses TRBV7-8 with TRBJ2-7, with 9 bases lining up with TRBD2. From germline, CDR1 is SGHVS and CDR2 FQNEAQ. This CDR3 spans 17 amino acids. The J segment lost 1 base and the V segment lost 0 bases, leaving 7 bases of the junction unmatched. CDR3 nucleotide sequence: TGTGCCAGCAGCTTAGCGGCGACTAGCGGAAGTTCCTACGAGCAGTACTTC. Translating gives CASSLAATSGSSYEQYF.

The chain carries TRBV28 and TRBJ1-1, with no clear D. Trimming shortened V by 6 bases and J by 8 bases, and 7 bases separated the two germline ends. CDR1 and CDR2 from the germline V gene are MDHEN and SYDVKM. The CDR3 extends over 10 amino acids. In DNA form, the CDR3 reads TGTGCCAGCAGGGATACGGAAGCTTTCTTT. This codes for CASRDTEAFF.

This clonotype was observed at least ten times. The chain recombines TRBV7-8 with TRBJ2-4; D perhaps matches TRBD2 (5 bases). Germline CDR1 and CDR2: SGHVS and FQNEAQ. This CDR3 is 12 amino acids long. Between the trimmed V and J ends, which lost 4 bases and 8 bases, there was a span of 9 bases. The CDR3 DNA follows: TGTGCCAGCAGCTCAGAGGGCCACATTCAGTACTTC. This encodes CASSSEGHIQYF.

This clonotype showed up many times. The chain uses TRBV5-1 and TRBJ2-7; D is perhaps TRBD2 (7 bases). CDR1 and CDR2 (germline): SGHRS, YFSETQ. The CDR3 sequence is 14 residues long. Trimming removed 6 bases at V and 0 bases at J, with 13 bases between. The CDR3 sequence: CASTRGGGSYEQYF. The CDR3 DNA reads TGCGCCAGCACTAGGGGGGGCGGCTCCTACGAGCAGTACTTC.

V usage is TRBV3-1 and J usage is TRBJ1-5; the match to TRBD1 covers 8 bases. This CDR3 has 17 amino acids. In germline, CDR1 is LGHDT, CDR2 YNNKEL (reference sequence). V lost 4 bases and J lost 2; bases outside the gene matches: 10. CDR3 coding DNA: TGTGCCAGCAGCCCGGAGTGGACAGGGTTGGGCAATCAGCCCCAGCATTTT. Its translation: CASSPEWTGLGNQPQHF. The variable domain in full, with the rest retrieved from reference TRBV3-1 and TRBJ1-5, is DTAVSQTPKYLVTQMGNDKSIKCEQNLGHDTMYWYKQDSKKFLKIMFSYNNKELIINETVPNRFSPKSPDKAHLNLHINSLELGDSAVYFCASSPEWTGLGNQPQHFGDGTRLSIL.

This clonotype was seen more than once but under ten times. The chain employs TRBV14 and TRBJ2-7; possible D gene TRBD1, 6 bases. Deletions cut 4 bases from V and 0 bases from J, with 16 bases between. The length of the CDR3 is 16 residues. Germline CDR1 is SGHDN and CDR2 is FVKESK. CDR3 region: CASSRSGVPASYEQYF. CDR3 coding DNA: TGTGCCAGCAGCCGTTCAGGGGTTCCGGCCTCCTACGAGCAGTACTTC.

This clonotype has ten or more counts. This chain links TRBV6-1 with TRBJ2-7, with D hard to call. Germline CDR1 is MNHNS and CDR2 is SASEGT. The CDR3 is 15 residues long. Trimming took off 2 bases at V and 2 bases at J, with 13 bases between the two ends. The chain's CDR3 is CASSEMSHPTYEQYF. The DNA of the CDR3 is TGTGCCAGCAGTGAAATGAGCCATCCAACCTACGAGCAGTACTTC.

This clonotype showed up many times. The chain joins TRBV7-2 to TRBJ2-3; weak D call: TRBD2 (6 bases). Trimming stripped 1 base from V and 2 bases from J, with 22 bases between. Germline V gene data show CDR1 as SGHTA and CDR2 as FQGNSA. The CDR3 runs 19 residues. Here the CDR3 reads CASSLGLGWGGKNTDTQYF. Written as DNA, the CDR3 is TGTGCCAGCAGCTTAGGTTTGGGTTGGGGCGGGAAAAACACAGATACGCAGTATTTT.

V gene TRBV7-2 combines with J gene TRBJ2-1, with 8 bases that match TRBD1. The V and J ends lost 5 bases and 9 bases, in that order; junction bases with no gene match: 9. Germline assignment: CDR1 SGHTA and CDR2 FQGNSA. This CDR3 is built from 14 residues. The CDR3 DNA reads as TGTGCCAGCAGCACCAGGACAGGGAGCAGTGAGCAGTTCTTC. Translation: CASSTRTGSSEQFF. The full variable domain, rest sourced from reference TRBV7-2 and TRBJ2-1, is GAGVSQSPSNKVTEKGKDVELRCDPISGHTALYWYRQSLGQGLEFLIYFQGNSAPDKSGLPSDRFSAERTGGSVSTLTIQRTQQEDSAVYLCASSTRTGSSEQFFGPGTRLTVL.

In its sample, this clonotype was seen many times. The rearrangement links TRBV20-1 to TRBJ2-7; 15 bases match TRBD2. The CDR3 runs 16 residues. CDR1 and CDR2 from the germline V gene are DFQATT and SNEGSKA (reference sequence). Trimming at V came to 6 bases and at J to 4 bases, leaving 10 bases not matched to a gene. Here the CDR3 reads CSASGLAGGGRYEQYF. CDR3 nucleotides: TGCAGTGCATCCGGACTAGCGGGAGGGGGTCGTTACGAGCAGTACTTC.

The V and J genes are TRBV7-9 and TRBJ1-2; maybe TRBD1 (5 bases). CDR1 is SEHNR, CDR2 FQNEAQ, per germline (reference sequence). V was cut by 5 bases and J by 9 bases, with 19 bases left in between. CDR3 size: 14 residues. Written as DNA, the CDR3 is TGTGCCAGCAGCCACCCGGGACGGACTATAAGCTACACCTTC. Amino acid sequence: CASSHPGRTISYTF.

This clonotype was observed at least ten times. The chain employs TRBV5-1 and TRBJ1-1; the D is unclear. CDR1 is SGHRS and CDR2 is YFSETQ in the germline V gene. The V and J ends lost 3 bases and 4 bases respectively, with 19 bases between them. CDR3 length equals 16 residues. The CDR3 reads CASSSKIPSGGTEAFF. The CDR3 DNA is TGCGCCAGCAGCTCCAAGATCCCGTCGGGAGGCACTGAAGCTTTCTTT.

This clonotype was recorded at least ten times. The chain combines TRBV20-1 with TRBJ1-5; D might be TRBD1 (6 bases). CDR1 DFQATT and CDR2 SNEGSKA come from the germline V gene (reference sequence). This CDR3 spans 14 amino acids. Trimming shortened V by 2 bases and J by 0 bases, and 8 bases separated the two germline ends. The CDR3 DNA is TGCAGTGCTAGACAGACAGGTAGCAATCAGCCCCAGCATTTT. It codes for CSARQTGSNQPQHF.

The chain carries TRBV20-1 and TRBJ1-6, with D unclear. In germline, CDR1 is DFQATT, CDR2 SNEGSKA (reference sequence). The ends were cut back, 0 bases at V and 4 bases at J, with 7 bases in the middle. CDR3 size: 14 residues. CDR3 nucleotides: TGCAGTGCTAGAGATCGGCGGTATAATTCACCCCTCCACTTT. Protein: CSARDRRYNSPLHF.

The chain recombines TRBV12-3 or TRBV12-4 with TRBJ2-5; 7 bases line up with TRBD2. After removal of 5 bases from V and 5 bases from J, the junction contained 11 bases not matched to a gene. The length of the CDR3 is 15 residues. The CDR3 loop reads CASSLSPGGRETQYF. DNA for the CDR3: TGTGCCAGCAGTCTAAGCCCGGGGGGTCGGGAGACCCAGTACTTC.

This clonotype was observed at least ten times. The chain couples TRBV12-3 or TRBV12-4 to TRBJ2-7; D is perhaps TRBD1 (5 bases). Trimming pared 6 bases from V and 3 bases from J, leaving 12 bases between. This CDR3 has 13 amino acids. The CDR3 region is CASSYDSRYEQYF. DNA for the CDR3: TGTGCCAGCAGCTATGACAGCCGCTACGAGCAGTACTTC.

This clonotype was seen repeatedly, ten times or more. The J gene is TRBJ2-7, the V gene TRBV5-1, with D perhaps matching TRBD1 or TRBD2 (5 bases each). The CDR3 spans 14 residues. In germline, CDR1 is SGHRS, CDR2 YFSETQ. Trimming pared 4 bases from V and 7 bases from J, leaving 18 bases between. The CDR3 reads CASSPNTGSGEQYF. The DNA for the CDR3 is TGCGCCAGCAGCCCGAATACAGGTTCGGGGGAGCAGTACTTC. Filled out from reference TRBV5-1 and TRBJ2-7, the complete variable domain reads KAGVTQTPRYLIKTRGQQVTLSCSPISGHRSVSWYQQTPGQGLQFLFEYFSETQRNKGNFPGRFSGRQFSNSRSEMNVSTLELGDSALYLCASSPNTGSGEQYFGPGTRLTVT.

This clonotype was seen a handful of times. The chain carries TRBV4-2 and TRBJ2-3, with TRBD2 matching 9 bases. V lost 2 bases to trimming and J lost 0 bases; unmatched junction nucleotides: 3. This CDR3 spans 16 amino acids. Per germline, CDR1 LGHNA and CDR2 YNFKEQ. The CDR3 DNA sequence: TGTGCCAGCAGCCAAACGACTAGCGGAAGCACAGATACGCAGTATTTT. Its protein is CASSQTTSGSTDTQYF.

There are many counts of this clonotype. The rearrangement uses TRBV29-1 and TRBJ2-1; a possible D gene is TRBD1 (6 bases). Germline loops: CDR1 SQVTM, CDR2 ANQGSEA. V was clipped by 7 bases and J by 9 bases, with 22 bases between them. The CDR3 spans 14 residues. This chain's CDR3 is CSAVRGIGRGEQFF. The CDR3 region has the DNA TGCAGCGCCGTTAGGGGGATTGGAAGGGGTGAGCAGTTCTTC.

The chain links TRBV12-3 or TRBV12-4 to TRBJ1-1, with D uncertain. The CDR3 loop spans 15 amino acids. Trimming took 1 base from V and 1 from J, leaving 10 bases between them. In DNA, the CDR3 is TGTGCCAGCAGTTTAGGCGGACCGTCGAACACTGAAGCTTTCTTT. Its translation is CASSLGGPSNTEAFF.

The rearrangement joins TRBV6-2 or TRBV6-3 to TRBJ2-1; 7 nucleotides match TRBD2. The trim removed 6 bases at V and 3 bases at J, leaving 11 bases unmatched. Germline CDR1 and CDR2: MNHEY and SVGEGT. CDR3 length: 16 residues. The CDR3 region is CASSPTGKRGYNEQFF. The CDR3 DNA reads TGTGCCAGCAGCCCTACGGGGAAGCGGGGCTACAATGAGCAGTTCTTC.